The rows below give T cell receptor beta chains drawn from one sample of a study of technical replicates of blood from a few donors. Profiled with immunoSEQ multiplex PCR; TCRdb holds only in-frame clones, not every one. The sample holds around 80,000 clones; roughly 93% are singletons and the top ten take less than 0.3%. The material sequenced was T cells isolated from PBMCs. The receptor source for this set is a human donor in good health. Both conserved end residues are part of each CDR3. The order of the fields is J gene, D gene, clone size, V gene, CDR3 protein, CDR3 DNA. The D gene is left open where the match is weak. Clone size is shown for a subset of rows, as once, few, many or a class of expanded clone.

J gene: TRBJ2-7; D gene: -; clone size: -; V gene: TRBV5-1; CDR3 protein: CASSLGPGVSYEQYF; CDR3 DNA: TGCGCCAGCAGCTTGGGCCCAGGGGTGAGCTACGAGCAGTACTTC
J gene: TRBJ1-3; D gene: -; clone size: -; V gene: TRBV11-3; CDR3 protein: CASSIGIVGNTIYF; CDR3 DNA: TGTGCCAGCAGCATCGGGATCGTTGGAAACACCATATATTTT
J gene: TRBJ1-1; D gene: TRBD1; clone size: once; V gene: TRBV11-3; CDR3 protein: CASSLARTGLEAFF; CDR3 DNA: TGTGCCAGCAGCTTAGCCCGGACAGGGCTTGAAGCTTTCTTT
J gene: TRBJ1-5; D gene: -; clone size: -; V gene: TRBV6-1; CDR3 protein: CASRTETYSNQPQHF; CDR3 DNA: TGTGCCAGCAGGACGGAGACCTATAGCAATCAGCCCCAGCATTTT
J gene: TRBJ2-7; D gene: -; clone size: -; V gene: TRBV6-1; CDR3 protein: CATGGTAYEQYF; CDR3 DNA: TGTGCCACGGGGGGGACAGCTTACGAGCAGTACTTC
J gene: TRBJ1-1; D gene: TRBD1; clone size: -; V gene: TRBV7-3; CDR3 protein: CASRATGGNTEAFF; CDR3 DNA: TGTGCCAGCAGAGCGACAGGGGGGAACACTGAAGCTTTCTTT
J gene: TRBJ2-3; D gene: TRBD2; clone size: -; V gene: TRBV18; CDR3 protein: CASSPGLAGADTQYF; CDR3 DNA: TGTGCCAGCTCACCGGGACTAGCGGGAGCAGATACGCAGTATTTT
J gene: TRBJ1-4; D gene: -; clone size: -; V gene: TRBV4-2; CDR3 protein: CASSQGSEGRVSNEKLFF; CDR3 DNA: TGTGCCAGCAGCCAAGGCTCGGAGGGTAGAGTATCTAATGAAAAACTGTTTTTT
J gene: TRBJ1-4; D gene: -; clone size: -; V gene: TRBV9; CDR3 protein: CASSAPQGEKLFF; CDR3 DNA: TGTGCCAGCAGCGCCCCACAGGGAGAAAAACTGTTTTTT
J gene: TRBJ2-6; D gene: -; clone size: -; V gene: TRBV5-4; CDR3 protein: CASSLGLSGANVLTF; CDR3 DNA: TGTGCCAGCAGCTTGGGTCTCTCTGGGGCCAACGTCCTGACTTTC
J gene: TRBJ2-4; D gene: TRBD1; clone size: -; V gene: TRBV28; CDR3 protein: CASRWGQGALDIQYF; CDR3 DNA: TGTGCCAGCCGATGGGGGCAGGGGGCCCTGGACATTCAGTACTTC
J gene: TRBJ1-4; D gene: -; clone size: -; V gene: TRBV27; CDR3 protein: CAHYRPTNEKLFF; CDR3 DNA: TGTGCGCATTACAGACCAACTAATGAAAAACTGTTTTTT
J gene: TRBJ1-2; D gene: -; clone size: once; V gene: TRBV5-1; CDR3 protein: CASSWSGHHYGYTF; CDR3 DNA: TGCGCCAGCAGCTGGTCGGGACATCACTATGGCTACACCTTC
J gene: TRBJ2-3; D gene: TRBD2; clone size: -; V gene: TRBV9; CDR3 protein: CASSVVAGQGDTQYF; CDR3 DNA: TGTGCCAGCAGCGTAGTAGCGGGCCAAGGGGATACGCAGTATTTT
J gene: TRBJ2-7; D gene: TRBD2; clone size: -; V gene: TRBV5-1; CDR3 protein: CASPAAGVLNYEQYF; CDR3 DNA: TGCGCCAGCCCAGCCGCGGGAGTTTTAAATTACGAGCAGTACTTC
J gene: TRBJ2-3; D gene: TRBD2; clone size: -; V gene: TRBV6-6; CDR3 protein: CASSATSGGTDTQYF; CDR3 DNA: TGTGCCAGCAGTGCAACTAGCGGGGGCACAGATACGCAGTATTTT
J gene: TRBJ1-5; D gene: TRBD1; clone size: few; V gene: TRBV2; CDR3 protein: CASSWDRGGNQPQHF; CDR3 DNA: TGTGCCAGCAGCTGGGACAGGGGCGGCAATCAGCCCCAGCATTTT
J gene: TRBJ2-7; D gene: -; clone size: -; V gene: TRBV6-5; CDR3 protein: CASSYMRGLYEQYF; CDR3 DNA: TGTGCCAGCAGTTATATGCGGGGCTTGTACGAGCAGTACTTC
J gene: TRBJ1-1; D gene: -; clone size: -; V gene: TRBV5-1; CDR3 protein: CASSLFMNTEAFF; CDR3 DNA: TGCGCCAGCAGCTTGTTCATGAACACTGAAGCTTTCTTT
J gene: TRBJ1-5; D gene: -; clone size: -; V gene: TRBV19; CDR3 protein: CASSTPGEGRNQPQHF; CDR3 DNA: TGTGCCAGTAGTACCCCCGGGGAGGGGAGAAACCAGCCCCAGCATTTT
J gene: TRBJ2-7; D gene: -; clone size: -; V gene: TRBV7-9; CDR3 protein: CASSLRTSYEQYF; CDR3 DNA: TGTGCCAGCAGCTTGAGGACTTCCTACGAGCAGTACTTC
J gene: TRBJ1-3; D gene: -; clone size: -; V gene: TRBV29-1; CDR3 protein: CSVEDPAGWPSSGNTIYF; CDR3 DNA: TGCAGCGTTGAAGATCCGGCGGGGTGGCCAAGCTCTGGAAACACCATATATTTT
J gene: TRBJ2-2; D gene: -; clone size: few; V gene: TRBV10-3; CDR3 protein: CAISDFGGTGELFF; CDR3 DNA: TGTGCCATCAGTGATTTCGGGGGCACCGGGGAGCTGTTTTTT
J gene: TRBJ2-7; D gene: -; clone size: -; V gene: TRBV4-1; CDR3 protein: CASSLQESHYEQYF; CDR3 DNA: TGCGCCAGCAGCCTACAGGAGAGCCATTACGAGCAGTACTTC
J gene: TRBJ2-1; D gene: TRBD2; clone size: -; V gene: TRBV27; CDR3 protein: CASSLFPGMAGAGDNEQFF; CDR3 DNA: TGTGCCAGCAGTTTATTCCCAGGGATGGCGGGAGCGGGGGACAATGAGCAGTTCTTC
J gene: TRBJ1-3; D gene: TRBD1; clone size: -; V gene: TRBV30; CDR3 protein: CAWSTGGSGNTIYF; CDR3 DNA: TGTGCCTGGAGTACAGGGGGCTCTGGAAACACCATATATTTT
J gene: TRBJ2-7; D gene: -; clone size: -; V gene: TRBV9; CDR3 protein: CASSVGGTQGEQYF; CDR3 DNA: TGTGCCAGCAGCGTGGGCGGGACCCAGGGTGAGCAGTACTTC
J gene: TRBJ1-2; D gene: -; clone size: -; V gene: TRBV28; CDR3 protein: CASSLHGYGYTF; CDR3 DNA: TGTGCCAGCAGTTTACACGGCTATGGCTACACCTTC
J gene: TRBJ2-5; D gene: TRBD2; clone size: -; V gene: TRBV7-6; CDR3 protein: CASSLGGLVQETQYF; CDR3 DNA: TGTGCCAGCAGCTTAGGGGGACTAGTCCAAGAGACCCAGTACTTC
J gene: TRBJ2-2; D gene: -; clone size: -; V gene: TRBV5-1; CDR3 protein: CASSPANTGELFF; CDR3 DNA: TGCGCCAGCAGCCCGGCGAACACCGGGGAGCTGTTTTTT
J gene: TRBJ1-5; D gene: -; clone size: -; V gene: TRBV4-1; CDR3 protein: CASSQVDTRGQPQHF; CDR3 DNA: TGCGCCAGCAGCCAAGTGGACACACGAGGACAGCCCCAGCATTTT
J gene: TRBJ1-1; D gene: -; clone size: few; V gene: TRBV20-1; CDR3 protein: CSAKSTEAFF; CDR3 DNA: TGCAGTGCTAAGAGCACTGAAGCTTTCTTT
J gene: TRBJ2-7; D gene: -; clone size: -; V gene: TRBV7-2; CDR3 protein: CASSLGEAGPRSYEQYF; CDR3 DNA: TGTGCCAGCAGCTTAGGGGAAGCGGGTCCCCGCTCCTACGAGCAGTACTTC
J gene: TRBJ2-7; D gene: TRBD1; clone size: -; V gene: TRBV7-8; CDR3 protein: CASSLRGGLTRLGQILAYEQYF; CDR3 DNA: TGTGCCAGCAGCTTACGTGGTGGCCTTACCCGACTGGGACAGATTCTGGCCTACGAGCAGTACTTC
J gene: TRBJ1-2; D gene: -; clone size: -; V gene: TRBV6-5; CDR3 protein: CASTHGVGYTF; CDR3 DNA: TGTGCCAGCACCCACGGGGTTGGCTACACCTTC
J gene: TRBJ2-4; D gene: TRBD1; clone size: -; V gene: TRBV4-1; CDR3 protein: CASSQPGTGFIQYF; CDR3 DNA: TGCGCCAGCAGCCAACCGGGGACAGGGTTCATTCAGTACTTC
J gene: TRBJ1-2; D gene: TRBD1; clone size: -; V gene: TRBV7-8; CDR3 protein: CASSPDWTGDNYGYTF; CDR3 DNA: TGTGCCAGCAGCCCGGACTGGACAGGGGATAACTATGGCTACACCTTC
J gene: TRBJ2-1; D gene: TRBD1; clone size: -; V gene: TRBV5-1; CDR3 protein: CASSTTGSPINEQFF; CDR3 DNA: TGCGCCAGCAGCACGACAGGGTCTCCGATAAATGAGCAGTTCTTC
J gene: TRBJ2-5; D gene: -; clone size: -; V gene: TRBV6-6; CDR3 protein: CASSYSGRKTQYF; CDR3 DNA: TGTGCCAGCAGTTACTCGGGCCGGAAGACCCAGTACTTC
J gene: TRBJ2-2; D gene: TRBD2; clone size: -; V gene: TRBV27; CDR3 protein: CASSPKLAGDTGELFF; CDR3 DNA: TGTGCCAGCAGTCCGAAACTAGCGGGCGACACCGGGGAGCTGTTTTTT
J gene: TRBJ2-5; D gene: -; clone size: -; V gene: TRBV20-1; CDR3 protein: CSAVTRETQYF; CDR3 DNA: TGCAGTGCGGTTACTCGGGAGACCCAGTACTTC
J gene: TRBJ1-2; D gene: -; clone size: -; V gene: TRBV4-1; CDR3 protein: CASSPPPGEDYGYTF; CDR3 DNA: TGCGCCAGCAGTCCCCCCCCAGGGGAAGACTATGGCTACACCTTC
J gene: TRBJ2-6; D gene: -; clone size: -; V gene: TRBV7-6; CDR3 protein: CASSPGDSGANVLTF; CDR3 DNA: TGTGCCAGCAGCCCGGGGGACTCTGGGGCCAACGTCCTGACTTTC